This TCR beta chain is drawn from a study of cytomegalovirus exposure and HLA in healthy donors. Study in general: Around 81% of some 390 genotyped donors fell in the Caucasian-associated ancestry cluster.

The PCR contained 60 Vbeta and 13 Jbeta primers. Libraries were prepared by immunoSEQ multiplex PCR; TCRdb keeps only in-frame clonotypes and omits some of them. The table has about 190,000 clones, approximately 88% seen once. This TCR was sampled from a woman between 50 and 59 years old in good health and CMV-seropositive. Input material: PBMCs.

The CDR3 nucleotides are TGTGCCAGCAGCTTAGCGCGTCAGGGGTTCTATGGCTACACCTTC. Its protein product is CASSLARQGFYGYTF. The chain employs TRBV7-9 and TRBJ1-2; the D gene is possibly TRBD1 (6 bases). Germline V CDR1 and CDR2: SEHNR, FQNEAQ (reference sequence). The CDR3 covers 15 residues. V was trimmed by 0 bases and J by 4 bases, leaving 12 bases between them.